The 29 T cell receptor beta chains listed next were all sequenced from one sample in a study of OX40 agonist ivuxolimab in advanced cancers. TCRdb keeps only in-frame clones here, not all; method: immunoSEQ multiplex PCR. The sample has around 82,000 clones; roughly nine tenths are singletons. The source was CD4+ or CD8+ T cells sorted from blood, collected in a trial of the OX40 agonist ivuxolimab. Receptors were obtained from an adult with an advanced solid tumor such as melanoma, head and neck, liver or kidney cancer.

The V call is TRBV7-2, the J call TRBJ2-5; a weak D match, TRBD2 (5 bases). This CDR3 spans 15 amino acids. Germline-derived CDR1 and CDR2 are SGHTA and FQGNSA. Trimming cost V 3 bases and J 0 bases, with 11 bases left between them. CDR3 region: CASSFGLAHQETQYF. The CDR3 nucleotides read TGTGCCAGCAGCTTCGGATTAGCGCACCAAGAGACCCAGTACTTC.

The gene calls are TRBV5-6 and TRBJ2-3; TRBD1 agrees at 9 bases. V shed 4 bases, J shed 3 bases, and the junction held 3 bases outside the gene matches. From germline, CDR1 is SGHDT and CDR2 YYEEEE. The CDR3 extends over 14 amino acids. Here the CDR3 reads CASSMGQGTDTQYF. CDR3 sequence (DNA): TGTGCCAGCAGCATGGGACAGGGAACAGATACGCAGTATTTT.

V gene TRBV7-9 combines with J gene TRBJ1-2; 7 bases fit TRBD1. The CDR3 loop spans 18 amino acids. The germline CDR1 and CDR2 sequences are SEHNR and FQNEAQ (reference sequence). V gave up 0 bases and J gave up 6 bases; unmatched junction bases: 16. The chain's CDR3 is CASSLATGTVGRNNGYTF. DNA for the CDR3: TGTGCCAGCAGCTTAGCTACGGGGACAGTGGGCCGCAATAATGGCTACACCTTC.

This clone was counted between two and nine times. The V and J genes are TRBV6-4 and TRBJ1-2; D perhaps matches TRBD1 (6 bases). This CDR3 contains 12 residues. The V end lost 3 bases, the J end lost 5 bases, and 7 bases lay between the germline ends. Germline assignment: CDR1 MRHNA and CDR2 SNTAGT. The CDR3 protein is CASSEQGYGYTF. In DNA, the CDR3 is TGTGCCAGCAGTGAACAGGGTTATGGCTACACCTTC.

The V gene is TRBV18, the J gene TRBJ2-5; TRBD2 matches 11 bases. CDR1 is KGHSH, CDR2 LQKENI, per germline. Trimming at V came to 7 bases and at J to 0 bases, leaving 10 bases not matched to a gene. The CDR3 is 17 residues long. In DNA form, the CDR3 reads TGTGCCAGCTTACTAGCGGGAGACCCTGAAAACCAAGAGACCCAGTACTTC. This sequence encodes CASLLAGDPENQETQYF.

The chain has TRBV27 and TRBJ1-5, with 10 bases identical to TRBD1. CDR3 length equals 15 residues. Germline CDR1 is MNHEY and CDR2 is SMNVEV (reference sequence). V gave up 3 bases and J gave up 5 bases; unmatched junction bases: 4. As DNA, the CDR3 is TGTGCCAGCAGTTTTCTGGGACAGGGGCATCAGCCCCAGCATTTT. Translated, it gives CASSFLGQGHQPQHF.

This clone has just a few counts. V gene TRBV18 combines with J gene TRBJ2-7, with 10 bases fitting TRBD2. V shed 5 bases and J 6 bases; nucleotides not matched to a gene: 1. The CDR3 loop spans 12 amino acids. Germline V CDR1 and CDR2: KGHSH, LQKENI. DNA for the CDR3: TGTGCCAGCTCAAAGCGGGAGGGCGAGCAGTACTTC. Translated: CASSKREGEQYF.

The CDR3 bases are TGTGCCAGCAGTCCCGTTGACAGGAGCTATGGCTACACCTTC. Protein sequence: CASSPVDRSYGYTF. The J gene is TRBJ1-2, the V gene TRBV27; D may be TRBD1 (6 bases). CDR3 length equals 14 residues. V dropped 5 bases and J dropped 4 bases, with 14 bases sitting between them. The germline V gene has CDR1 MNHEY and CDR2 SMNVEV (reference sequence).

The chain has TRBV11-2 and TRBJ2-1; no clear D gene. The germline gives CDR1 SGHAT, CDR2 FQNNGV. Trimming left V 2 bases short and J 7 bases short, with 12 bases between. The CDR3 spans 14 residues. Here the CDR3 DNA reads TGTGCCAGCAGCTTACGCTCTAGTTTTAATGAGCAGTTCTTC. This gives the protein CASSLRSSFNEQFF.

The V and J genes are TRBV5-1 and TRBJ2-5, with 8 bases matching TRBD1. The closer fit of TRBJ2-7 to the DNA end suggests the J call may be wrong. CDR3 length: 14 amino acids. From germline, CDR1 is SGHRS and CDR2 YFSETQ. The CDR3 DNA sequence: TGCGCCAGCAGCTCCGGACAGGGACGGCACGAGCAGTACTTC. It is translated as CASSSGQGRHEQYF.

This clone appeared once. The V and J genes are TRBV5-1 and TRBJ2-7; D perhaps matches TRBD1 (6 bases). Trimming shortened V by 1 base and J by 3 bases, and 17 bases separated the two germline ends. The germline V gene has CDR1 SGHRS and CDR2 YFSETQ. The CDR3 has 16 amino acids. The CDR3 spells CASSLSARTAVYEQYF. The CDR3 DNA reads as TGCGCCAGCAGCTTGAGCGCTAGGACAGCCGTCTACGAGCAGTACTTC.

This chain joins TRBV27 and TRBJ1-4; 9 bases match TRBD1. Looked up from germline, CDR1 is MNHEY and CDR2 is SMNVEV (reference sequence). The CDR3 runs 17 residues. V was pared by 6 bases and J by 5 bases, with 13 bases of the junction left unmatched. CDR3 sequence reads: CASSLFPTGTGNEKLFF. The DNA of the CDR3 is TGTGCCAGCAGCCTATTCCCGACCGGGACAGGGAATGAAAAACTGTTTTTT.

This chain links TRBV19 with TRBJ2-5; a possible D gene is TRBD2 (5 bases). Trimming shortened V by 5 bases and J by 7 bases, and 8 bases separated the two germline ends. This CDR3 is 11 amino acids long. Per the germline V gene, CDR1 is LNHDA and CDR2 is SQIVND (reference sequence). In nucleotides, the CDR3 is TGTGCCAGTAGTCGCCGGGGGACCCAGTACTTC. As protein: CASSRRGTQYF. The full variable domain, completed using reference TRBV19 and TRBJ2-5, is DGGITQSPKYLFRKEGQNVTLSCEQNLNHDAMYWYRQDPGQGLRLIYYSQIVNDFQKGDIAEGYSVSREKKESFPLTVTSAQKNPTAFYLCASSRRGTQYFGPGTRLLVL.

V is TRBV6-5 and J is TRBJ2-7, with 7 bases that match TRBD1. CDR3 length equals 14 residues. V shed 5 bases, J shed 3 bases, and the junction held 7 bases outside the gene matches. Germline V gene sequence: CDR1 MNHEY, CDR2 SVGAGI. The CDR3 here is CASSHRDSHYEQYF. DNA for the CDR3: TGTGCCAGCAGTCACCGGGACAGCCACTACGAGCAGTACTTC.

Here the CDR3 reads CASSLRGKRVNEQFF. The CDR3 nucleotides read TGTGCCAGCAGCTTGAGAGGGAAGCGGGTCAATGAGCAGTTCTTC. The V call is TRBV5-6, the J call TRBJ2-1; a weak D match, TRBD2 (6 bases). V dropped 1 base and J dropped 6 bases, with 14 bases sitting between them. CDR1 and CDR2 from the germline V gene are SGHDT and YYEEEE. The CDR3 length is 15 residues.

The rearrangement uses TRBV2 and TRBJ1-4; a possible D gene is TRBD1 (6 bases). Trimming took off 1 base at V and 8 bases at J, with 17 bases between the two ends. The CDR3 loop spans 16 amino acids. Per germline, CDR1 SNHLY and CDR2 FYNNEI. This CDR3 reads CASSEVFTTRGEKLFF. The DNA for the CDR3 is TGTGCCAGCAGTGAAGTCTTTACCACAAGGGGGGAAAAACTGTTTTTT.

The CDR3 nucleotides read TGTGCCAGCAGCTACCCTCCTAGGAGTTGGGAGCTGTTTTTT. Protein product: CASSYPPRSWELFF. The chain joins TRBV5-6 to TRBJ2-2; no clear D gene. The CDR3 length is 14 residues. V lost 3 bases to trimming and J lost 9 bases, with 15 bases between them. The germline V gene encodes CDR1 SGHDT and CDR2 YYEEEE. The whole variable domain, remainder taken from reference TRBV5-6 and TRBJ2-2, is DAGVTQSPTHLIKTRGQQVTLRCSPKSGHDTVSWYQQALGQGPQFIFQYYEEEERQRGNFPDRFSGHQFPNYSSELNVNALLLGDSALYLCASSYPPRSWELFFGEGSRLTVL.

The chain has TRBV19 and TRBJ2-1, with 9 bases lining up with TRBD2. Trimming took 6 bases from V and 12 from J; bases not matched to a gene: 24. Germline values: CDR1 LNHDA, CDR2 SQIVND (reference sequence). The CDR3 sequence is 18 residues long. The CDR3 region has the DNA TGTGCCAGTAGCGGGGGACAACTAGCGGGCCAGTGGGGTTCGGCGCAGTTCTTC. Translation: CASSGGQLAGQWGSAQFF.

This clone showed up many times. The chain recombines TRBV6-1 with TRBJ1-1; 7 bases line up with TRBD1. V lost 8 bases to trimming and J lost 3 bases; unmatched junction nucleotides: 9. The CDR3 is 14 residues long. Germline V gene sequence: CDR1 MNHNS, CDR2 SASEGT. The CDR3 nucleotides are TGTGCCAGCGGATTACAGGGGATATACACTGAAGCTTTCTTT. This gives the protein CASGLQGIYTEAFF.

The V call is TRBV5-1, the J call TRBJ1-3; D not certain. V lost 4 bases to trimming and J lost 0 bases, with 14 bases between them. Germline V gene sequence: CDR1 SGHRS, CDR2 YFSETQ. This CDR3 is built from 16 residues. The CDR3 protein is CASSPSDKYSGNTIYF. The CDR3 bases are TGCGCCAGCAGCCCATCTGACAAGTACTCTGGAAACACCATATATTTT.

In DNA form, the CDR3 reads TGTGCCAGCAGCTTAGGCGGGCTTTACAATGAGCAGTTCTTC. Translating it yields CASSLGGLYNEQFF. The rearrangement uses TRBV5-4 and TRBJ2-1; D is perhaps TRBD2 (5 bases). The CDR3 is 14 residues long. Per germline, CDR1 SGHNT and CDR2 YYREEE (reference sequence). Trimming pared 2 bases from V and 4 bases from J, leaving 10 bases between.

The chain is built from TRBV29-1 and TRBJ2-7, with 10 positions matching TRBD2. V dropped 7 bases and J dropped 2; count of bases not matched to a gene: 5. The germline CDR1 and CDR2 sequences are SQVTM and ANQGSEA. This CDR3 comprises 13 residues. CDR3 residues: CSGTSGSTYEQYF. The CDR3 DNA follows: TGCAGCGGGACTAGCGGTAGTACCTACGAGCAGTACTTC.

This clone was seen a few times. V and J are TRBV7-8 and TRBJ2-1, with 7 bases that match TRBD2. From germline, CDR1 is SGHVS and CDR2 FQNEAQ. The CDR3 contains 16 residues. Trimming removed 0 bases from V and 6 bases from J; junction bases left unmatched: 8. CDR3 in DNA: TGTGCCAGCAGCTTAGCGGGAGGGCTGTATGGCAATGAGCAGTTCTTC. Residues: CASSLAGGLYGNEQFF.

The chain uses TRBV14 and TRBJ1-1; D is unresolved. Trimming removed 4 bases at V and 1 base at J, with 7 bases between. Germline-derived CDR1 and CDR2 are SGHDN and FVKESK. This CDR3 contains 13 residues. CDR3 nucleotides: TGTGCCAGCAGCCGATCGGAGAACACTGAAGCTTTCTTT. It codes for CASSRSENTEAFF.

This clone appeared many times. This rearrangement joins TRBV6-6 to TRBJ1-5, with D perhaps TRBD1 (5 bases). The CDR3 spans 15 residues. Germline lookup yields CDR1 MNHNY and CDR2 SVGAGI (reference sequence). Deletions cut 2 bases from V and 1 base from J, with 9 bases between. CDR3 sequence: CASSYGDPSNQPQHF. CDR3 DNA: TGTGCCAGCAGTTACGGGGACCCGAGCAATCAGCCCCAGCATTTT.

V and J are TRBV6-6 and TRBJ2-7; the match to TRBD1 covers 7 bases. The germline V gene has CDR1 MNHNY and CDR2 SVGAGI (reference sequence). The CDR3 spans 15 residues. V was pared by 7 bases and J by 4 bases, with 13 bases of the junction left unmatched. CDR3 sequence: CASMARGQRWYEQYF. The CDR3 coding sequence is TGTGCCAGCATGGCTCGGGGACAGAGGTGGTACGAGCAGTACTTC.

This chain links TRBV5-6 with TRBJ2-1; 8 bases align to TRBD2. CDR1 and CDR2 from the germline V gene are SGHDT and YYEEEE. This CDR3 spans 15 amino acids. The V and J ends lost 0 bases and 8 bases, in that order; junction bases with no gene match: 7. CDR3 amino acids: CASSLASGSIYEQFF. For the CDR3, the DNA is TGTGCCAGCAGCTTGGCGAGCGGGAGTATATATGAGCAGTTCTTC. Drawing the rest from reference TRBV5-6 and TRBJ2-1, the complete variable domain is DAGVTQSPTHLIKTRGQQVTLRCSPKSGHDTVSWYQQALGQGPQFIFQYYEEEERQRGNFPDRFSGHQFPNYSSELNVNALLLGDSALYLCASSLASGSIYEQFFGPGTRLTVL.

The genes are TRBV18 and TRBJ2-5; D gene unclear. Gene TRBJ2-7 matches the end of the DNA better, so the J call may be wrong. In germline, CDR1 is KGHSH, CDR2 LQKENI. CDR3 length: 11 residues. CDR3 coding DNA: TGTGCCAGCTCACCGCAGTACGAGCAGTACTTC. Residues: CASSPQYEQYF.

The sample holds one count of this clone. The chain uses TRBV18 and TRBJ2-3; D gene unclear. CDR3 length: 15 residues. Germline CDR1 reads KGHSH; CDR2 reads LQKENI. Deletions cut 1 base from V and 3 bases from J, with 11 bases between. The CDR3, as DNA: TGTGCCAGCTCACCACTGGCACCTAGAACAGATACGCAGTATTTT. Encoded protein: CASSPLAPRTDTQYF.